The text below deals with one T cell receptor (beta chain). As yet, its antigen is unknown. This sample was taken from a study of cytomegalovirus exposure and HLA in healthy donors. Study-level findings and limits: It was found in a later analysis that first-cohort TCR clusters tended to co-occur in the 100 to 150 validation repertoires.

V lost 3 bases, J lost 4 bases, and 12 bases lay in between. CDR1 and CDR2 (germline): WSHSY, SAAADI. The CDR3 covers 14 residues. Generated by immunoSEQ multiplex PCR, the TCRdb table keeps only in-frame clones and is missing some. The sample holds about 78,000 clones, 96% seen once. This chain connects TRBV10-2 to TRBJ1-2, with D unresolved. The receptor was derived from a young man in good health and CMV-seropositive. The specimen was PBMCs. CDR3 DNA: TGCGCCAGCAGTGATGGGGTAGCGAGCTATGGCTACACCTTC. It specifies CASSDGVASYGYTF.